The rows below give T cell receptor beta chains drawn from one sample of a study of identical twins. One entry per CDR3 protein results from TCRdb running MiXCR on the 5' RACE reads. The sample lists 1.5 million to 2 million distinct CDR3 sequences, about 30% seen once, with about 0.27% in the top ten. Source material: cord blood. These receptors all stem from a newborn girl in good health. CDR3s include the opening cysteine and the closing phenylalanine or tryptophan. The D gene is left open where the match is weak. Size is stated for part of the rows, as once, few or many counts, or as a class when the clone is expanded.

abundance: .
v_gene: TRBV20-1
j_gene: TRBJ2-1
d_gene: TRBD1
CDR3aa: CSAGDRGSYEQFF
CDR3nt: TGCAGTGCTGGCGACAGGGGGTCCTACGAGCAGTTCTTC

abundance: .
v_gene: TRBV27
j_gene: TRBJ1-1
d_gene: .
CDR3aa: CASSLSRTVSNTEAFF
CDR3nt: TGTGCCAGCAGTTTATCCAGGACAGTTTCGAACACTGAAGCTTTCTTT

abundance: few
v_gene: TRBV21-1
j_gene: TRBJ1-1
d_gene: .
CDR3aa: CASSKAGGFLNTEAFF
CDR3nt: TGTGCCAGCAGCAAAGCAGGGGGTTTTTTGAACACTGAAGCTTTCTTT

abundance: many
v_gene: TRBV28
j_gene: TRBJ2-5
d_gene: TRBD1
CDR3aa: CASSLDRVQETQYF
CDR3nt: TGTGCCAGCAGCCTCGACAGGGTCCAAGAGACCCAGTACTTC

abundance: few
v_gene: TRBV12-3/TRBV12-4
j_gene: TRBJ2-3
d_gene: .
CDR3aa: CASSLRQSDTQYF
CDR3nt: TGTGCCAGCAGTTTGCGGCAATCAGATACGCAGTATTTT

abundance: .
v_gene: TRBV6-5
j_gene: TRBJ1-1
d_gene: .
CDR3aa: CASSYKSSRAFF
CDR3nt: TGTGCCAGCAGTTACAAGTCTAGCCGAGCTTTCTTT

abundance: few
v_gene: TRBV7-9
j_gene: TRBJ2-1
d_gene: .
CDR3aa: CASSVRRGDNEQFF
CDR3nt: TGTGCCAGCTCTGTAAGGCGGGGTGACAATGAGCAGTTCTTC

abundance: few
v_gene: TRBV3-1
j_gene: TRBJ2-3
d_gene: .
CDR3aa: CASSQAAGVGYTQYF
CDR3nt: TGTGCCAGCAGCCAAGCTGCCGGGGTGGGGTATACGCAGTATTTT

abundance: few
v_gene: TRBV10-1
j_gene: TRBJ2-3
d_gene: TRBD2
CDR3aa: CASSSGTTTQYF
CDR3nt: TGCGCCAGCAGCTCCGGGACTACAACGCAGTATTTT

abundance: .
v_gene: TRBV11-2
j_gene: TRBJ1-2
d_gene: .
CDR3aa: CASSPGPQRNYGYTF
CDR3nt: TGTGCCAGCAGCCCGGGACCGCAACGTAACTATGGCTACACCTTC

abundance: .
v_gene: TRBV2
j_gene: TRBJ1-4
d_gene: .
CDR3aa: CASSVMTGNEKLFF
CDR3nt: TGTGCCAGCAGTGTTATGACGGGAAATGAAAAACTGTTTTTT

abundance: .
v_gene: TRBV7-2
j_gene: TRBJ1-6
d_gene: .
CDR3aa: CASSRSFDRSHNSPLHF
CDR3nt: TGTGCCAGCAGCCGATCTTTCGACAGGAGCCATAATTCACCCCTCCACTTT

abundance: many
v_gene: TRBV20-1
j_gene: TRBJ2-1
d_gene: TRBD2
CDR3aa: CSEAKLAENNEQFF
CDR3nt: TGCAGTGAGGCGAAACTAGCGGAAAACAATGAGCAGTTCTTC

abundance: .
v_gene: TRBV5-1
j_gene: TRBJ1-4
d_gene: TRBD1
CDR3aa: CASSLAWTGNEKLFF
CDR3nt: TGCGCCAGCAGCTTGGCCTGGACAGGGAATGAAAAACTGTTTTTT

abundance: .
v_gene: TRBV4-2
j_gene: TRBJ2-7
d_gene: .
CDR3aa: CASSQEGTSPYEQYF
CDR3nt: TGTGCCAGCAGCCAAGAGGGGACAAGCCCCTACGAGCAGTACTTC

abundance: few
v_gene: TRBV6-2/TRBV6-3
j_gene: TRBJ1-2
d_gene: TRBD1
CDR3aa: CATREDREVSGYTF
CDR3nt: TGTGCCACCAGGGAGGACAGGGAAGTATCTGGCTACACCTTC

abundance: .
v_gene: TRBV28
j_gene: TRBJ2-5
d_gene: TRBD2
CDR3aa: CACSLLAGDQETQYF
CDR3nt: TGTGCCTGCAGTTTACTAGCGGGGGACCAAGAGACCCAGTACTTC

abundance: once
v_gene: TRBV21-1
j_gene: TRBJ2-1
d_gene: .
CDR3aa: CATFDSYNEQFF
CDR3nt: TGTGCCACCTTTGATTCATACAATGAGCAGTTCTTC

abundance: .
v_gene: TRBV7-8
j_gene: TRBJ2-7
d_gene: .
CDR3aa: CASSFRPRGSRDEQYF
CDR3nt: TGTGCCAGCAGCTTTAGGCCCCGGGGGTCCAGAGACGAGCAGTACTTC

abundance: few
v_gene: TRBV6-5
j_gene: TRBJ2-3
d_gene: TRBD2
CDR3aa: CASRISGSADTQYF
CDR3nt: TGTGCCAGCCGGATTAGCGGGAGTGCAGATACGCAGTATTTT

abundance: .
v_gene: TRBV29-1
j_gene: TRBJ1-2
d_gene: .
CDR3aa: CSERYGYTF
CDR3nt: TGCAGCGAGAGATATGGCTACACCTTC

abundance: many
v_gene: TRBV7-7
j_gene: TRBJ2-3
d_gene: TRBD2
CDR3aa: CASSRLALDTQYF
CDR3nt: TGTGCTAGCAGCCGACTAGCGTTAGATACGCAGTATTTT

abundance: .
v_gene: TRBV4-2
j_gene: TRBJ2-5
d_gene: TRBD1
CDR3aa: CASSQIDRGGYNEQYF
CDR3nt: TGTGCCAGCAGCCAGATCGACAGGGGAGGCTACAATGAGCAGTACTTC

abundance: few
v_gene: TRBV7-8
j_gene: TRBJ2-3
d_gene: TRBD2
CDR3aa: CASSHDPGGGTDTQYF
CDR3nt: TGTGCCAGCAGCCACGACCCGGGAGGAGGCACAGATACGCAGTATTTT

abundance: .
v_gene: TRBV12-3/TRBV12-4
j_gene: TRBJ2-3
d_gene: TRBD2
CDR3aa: CASGAGADTQYF
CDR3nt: TGTGCCAGCGGGGCGGGAGCAGATACGCAGTATTTT

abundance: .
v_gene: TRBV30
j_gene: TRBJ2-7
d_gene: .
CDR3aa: CAWSRSVGFAQYF
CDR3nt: TGTGCCTGGAGTAGATCGGTGGGGTTTGCGCAGTACTTC

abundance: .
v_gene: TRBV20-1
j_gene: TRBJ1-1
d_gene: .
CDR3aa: CSMWLREPGYMNTEAFF
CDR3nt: TGCAGTATGTGGCTAAGGGAGCCGGGGTATATGAACACTGAAGCTTTCTTT

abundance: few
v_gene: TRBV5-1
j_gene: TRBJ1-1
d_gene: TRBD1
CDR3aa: CASSSDRGEVQGTEAFF
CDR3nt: TGCGCCAGCAGCTCCGACAGGGGGGAGGTACAGGGCACTGAAGCTTTCTTT

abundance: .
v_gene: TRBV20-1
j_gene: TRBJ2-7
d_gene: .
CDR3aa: CSASSGNTYEQYF
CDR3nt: TGCAGTGCTAGTTCAGGGAACACCTACGAGCAGTACTTC

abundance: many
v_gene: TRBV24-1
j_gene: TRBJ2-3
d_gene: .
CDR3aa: CATSDDRRSTDTQYF
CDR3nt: TGTGCCACCAGTGATGACAGAAGAAGCACAGATACGCAGTATTTT

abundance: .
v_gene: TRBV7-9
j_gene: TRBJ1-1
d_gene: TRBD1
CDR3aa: CASSSSGQVEAFF
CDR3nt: TGTGCCAGCAGCTCCTCGGGACAGGTTGAAGCTTTCTTT

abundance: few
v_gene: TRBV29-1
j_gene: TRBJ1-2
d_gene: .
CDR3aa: CSVVGRVSYGYTF
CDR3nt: TGCAGCGTTGTGGGCAGGGTATCCTATGGCTACACCTTC

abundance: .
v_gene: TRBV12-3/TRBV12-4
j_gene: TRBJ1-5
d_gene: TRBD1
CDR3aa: CASTRTGDFNQPQHF
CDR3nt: TGTGCCAGCACACGGACAGGGGACTTCAATCAGCCCCAGCATTTT

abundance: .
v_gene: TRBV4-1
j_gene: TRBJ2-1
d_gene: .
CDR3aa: CASSRLLAVNEQFF
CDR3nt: TGCGCCAGCAGCCGCCTACTAGCCGTCAATGAGCAGTTCTTC

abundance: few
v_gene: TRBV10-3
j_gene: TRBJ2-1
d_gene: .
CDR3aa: CAISDFPQNNEQFF
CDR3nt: TGTGCCATCAGTGACTTCCCACAAAACAATGAGCAGTTCTTC

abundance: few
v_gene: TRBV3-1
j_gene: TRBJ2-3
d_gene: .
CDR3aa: CASSQDFEADTDTQYF
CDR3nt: TGTGCCAGCAGCCAAGATTTTGAGGCGGATACAGATACGCAGTATTTT

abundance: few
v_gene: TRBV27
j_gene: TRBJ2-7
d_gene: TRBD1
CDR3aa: CASSLAPTGPLYEQYF
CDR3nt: TGTGCCAGCAGTTTGGCCCCGACAGGGCCCCTCTACGAGCAGTACTTC

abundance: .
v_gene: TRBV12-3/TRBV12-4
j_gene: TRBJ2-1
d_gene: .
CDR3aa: CASSFSGDDNEQFF
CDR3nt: TGTGCCAGCAGTTTTTCTGGAGATGATAATGAGCAGTTCTTC

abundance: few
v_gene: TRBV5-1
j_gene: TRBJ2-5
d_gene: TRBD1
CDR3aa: CASSVVPDRAETQYF
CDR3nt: TGCGCCAGCTCCGTAGTACCCGACAGGGCAGAGACCCAGTACTTC

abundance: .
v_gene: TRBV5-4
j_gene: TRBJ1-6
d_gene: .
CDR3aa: CASSLAIGDSPLHF
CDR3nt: TGTGCCAGCAGCTTGGCTATCGGGGATTCACCCCTCCACTTT

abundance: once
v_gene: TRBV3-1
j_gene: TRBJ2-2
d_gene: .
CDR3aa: CASSPRVPTGELFF
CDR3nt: TGTGCCAGCAGCCCTCGGGTCCCAACCGGGGAGCTGTTTTTT

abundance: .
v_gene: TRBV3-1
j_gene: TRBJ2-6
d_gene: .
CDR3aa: CASSQDSQVSGANVLTF
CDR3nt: TGTGCCAGCAGCCAAGACTCACAGGTCTCTGGGGCCAACGTCCTGACTTTC

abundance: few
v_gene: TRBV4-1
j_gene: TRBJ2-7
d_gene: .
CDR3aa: CASSQPTQGTYEQYF
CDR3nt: TGCGCCAGCAGCCAACCAACTCAGGGGACCTACGAGCAGTACTTC

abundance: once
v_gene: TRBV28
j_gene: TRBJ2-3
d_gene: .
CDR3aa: CASKAFLGGATDTQYF
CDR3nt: TGTGCCAGCAAAGCCTTTTTGGGGGGCGCGACAGATACGCAGTATTTT

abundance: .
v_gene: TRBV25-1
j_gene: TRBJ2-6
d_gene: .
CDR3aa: CASSVANVLTF
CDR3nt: TGTGCCAGCAGTGTCGCCAACGTCCTGACTTTC

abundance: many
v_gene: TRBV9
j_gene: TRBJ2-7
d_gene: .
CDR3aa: CASSVGQDWDEQYF
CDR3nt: TGTGCCAGCAGCGTAGGACAGGATTGGGACGAGCAGTACTTC

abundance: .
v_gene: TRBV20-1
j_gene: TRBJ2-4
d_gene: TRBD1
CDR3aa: CSAISAGQGHIQYF
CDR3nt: TGCAGTGCTATCTCAGCGGGACAGGGTCACATTCAGTACTTC

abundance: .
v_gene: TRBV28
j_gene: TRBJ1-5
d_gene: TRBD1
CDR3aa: CASILVRDRGRNQPQHF
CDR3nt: TGTGCCAGCATCCTGGTCCGGGACAGGGGGCGGAATCAGCCCCAGCATTTT

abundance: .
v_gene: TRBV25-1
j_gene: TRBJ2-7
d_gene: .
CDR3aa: CASSRDSSFEQYF
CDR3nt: TGTGCCAGCAGTCGCGACAGTTCGTTCGAGCAGTACTTC

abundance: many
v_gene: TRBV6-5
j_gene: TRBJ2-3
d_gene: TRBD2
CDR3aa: CASSYSGREDTQYF
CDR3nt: TGTGCCAGCAGTTACAGCGGGAGGGAGGATACGCAGTATTTT

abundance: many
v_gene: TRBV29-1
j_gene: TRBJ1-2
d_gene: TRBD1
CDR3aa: CSVGGTGSYGYTF
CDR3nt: TGCAGCGTCGGCGGGACAGGGAGCTATGGCTACACCTTC

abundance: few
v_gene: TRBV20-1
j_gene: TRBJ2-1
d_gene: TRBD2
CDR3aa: CSARRLAGGLYNEQFF
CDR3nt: TGCAGTGCTAGACGGTTGGCGGGAGGGCTCTACAATGAGCAGTTCTTC

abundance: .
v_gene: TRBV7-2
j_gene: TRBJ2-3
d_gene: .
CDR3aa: CASSLAARGTTDTQYF
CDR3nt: TGTGCCAGCAGCTTAGCCGCGCGGGGGACAACAGATACGCAGTATTTT

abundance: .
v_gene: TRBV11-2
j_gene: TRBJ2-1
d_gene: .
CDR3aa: CASSLQGQQLIYNEQFF
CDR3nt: TGTGCCAGCAGCCTCCAAGGACAGCAGTTGATCTACAATGAGCAGTTCTTC